This TCR beta chain was documented in a study of blood T cell repertoires in COVID-19. Generated by immunoSEQ multiplex PCR, the TCRdb table keeps only in-frame clones and is missing some. The sample lists under 150,000 clones; about 80% were seen once. This CDR3 spans 14 amino acids. Germline V gene sequence: CDR1 MNHEY, CDR2 SMNVEV (reference sequence). With V trimmed by 8 bases and J by 0 bases, 4 bases remained unmatched. This sequence was found in a human donor in a cohort sampled during active COVID-19. The chain joins TRBV27 to TRBJ2-7; TRBD1 matches 10 bases. The material sequenced was peripheral blood. The CDR3 here is CASGRTGGSYEQYF. In nucleotides, the CDR3 is TGTGCCAGCGGGCGGACAGGGGGCTCCTACGAGCAGTACTTC.